This T cell receptor beta chain originates from a study of T-cell memory formation after mild COVID-19. For the study at large: Among the donors, TCR clusters were largely specific to each donor.

Study outcomes and limitations: Day 15 to 85 contracting clones showed balanced CD4/CD8; later expanders leaned CD4+.

The CDR3 length is 15 residues. CDR1 and CDR2 from the germline V gene are SGHDT and YYEEEE. The V segment lost 3 bases and the J segment 2 bases; nucleotides outside the gene matches: 6. 5'RACE with constant-segment primers built TCRalpha and TCRbeta cDNA libraries with UMIs. Each CDR3 protein is one row after TCRdb ran MiXCR on the 5' RACE reads. The table lists 350,000 to 500,000 distinct CDR3 sequences, 20% to 30% of them singletons. A remark on this clonotype: Antigen unknown.

This receptor was taken from an adult woman who had mild COVID-19 (a few samples of this study predate the infection). Cell type and time point are not known. The sample comprised PBMCs or a T cell subset sorted from them (not recorded which). This sequence joins TRBV5-6 and TRBJ1-2, with TRBD1 identical over 8 bases. DNA for the CDR3: TGTGCCAGCAGCTGGGCGACAGGGGAGAACTATGGCTACACCTTC. Protein product: CASSWATGENYGYTF.